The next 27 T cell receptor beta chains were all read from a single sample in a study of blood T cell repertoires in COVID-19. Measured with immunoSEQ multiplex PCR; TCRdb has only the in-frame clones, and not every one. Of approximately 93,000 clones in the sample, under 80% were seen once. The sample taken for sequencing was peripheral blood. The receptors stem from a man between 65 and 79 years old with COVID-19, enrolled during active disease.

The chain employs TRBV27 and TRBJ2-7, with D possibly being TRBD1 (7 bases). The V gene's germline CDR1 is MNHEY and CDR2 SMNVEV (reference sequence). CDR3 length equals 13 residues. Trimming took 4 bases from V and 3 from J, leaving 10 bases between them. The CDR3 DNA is TGTGCCAGCAGTTCCAGGGGGGTCTACGAGCAGTACTTC. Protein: CASSSRGVYEQYF.

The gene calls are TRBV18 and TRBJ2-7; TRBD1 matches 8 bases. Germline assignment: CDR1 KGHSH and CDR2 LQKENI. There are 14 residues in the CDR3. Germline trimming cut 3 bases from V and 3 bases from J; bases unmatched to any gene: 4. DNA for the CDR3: TGTGCCAGCTCACCGGGACAGGTTAACTACGAGCAGTACTTC. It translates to CASSPGQVNYEQYF.

The CDR3 protein is CASSLGGGRTPYEQYF. In nucleotides, the CDR3 is TGTGCCAGCAGCTTAGGGGGGGGCAGGACACCCTACGAGCAGTACTTC. This rearrangement joins TRBV7-2 to TRBJ2-7; D might be TRBD2 (7 bases). The CDR3 consists of 16 residues. Per the germline V gene, CDR1 is SGHTA and CDR2 is FQGNSA. V was trimmed by 1 base and J by 2 bases, leaving 15 bases between them.

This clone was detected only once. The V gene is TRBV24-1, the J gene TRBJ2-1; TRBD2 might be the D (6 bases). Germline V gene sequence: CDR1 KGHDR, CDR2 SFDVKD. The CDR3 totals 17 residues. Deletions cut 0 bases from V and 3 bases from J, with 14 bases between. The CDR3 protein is CATSDLGAGQDYNEQFF. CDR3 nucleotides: TGTGCCACCAGTGATTTGGGGGCGGGGCAAGACTACAATGAGCAGTTCTTC.

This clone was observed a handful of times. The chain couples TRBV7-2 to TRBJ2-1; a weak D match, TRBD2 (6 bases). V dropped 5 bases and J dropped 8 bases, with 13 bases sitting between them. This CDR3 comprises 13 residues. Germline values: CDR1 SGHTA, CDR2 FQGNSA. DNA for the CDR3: TGTGCCAGCAGCCCCCGGGGACTTGATGAGCAGTTCTTC. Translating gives CASSPRGLDEQFF.

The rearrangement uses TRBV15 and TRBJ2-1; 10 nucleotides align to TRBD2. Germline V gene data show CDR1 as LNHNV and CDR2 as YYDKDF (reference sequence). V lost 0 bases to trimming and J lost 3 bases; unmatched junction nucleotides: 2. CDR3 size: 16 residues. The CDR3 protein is CATSRDWTSGYNEQFF. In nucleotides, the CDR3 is TGTGCCACCAGCAGAGATTGGACTAGCGGCTACAATGAGCAGTTCTTC.

The DNA for the CDR3 is TGTGCCAGCAGTTTCCGCCCTCCTTGGCCAGCGGTGTTCTACGAGCAGTACTTC. Protein product: CASSFRPPWPAVFYEQYF. J is TRBJ2-7 and V is TRBV27, with D perhaps TRBD2 (5 bases). V was pared by 3 bases and J by 3 bases, with 24 bases between. In germline, CDR1 is MNHEY, CDR2 SMNVEV (reference sequence). There are 18 residues in the CDR3.

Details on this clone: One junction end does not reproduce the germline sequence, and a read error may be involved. The CDR3 here is CASSLRPTPEIQYF. DNA for the CDR3: TGTGCCAGCAGTTTAAGACCGACTCCGGAGATCCAGTACTTC. V usage is TRBV6-5 and J usage is TRBJ2-5; D gene unclear. CDR1 and CDR2 from the germline V gene are MNHEY and SVGAGI. The CDR3 runs to 14 residues.

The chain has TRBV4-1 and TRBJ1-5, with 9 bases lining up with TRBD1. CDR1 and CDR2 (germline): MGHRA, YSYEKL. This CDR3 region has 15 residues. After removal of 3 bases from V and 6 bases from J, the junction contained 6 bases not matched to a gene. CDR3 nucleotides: TGCGCCAGCAGCCAGAGTTACAGGGGGCCTCAGCCCCAGCATTTT. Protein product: CASSQSYRGPQPQHF.

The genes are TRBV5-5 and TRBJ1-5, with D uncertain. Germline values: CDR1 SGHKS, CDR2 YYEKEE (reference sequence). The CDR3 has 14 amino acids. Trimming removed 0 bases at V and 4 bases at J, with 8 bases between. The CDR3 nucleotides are TGTGCCAGCAGCTTGGTCCAGGTAAATCAGCCCCAGCATTTT. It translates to CASSLVQVNQPQHF. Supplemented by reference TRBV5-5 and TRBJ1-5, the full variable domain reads DAGVTQSPTHLIKTRGQQVTLRCSPISGHKSVSWYQQVLGQGPQFIFQYYEKEERGRGNFPDRFSARQFPNYSSELNVNALLLGDSALYLCASSLVQVNQPQHFGDGTRLSIL.

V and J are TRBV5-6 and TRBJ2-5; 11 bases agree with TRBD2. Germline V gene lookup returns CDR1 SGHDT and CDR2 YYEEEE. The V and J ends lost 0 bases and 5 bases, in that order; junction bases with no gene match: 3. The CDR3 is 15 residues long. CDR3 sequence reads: CASSLGLAGIETQYF. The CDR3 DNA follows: TGTGCCAGCAGCTTGGGACTAGCGGGAATTGAGACCCAGTACTTC.

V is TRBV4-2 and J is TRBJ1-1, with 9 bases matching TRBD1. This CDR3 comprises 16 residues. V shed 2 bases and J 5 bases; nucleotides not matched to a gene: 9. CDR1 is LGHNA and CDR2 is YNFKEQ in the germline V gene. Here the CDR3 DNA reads TGTGCCAGCAGCCAACCTCCGGGACAGGGAGGAACTGAAGCTTTCTTT. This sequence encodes CASSQPPGQGGTEAFF.

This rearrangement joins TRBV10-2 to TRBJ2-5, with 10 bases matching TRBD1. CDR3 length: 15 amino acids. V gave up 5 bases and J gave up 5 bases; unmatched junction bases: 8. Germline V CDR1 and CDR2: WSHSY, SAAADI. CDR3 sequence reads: CASSTRDRGGETQYF. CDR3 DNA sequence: TGCGCCAGCAGTACCCGGGACAGGGGTGGGGAGACCCAGTACTTC.

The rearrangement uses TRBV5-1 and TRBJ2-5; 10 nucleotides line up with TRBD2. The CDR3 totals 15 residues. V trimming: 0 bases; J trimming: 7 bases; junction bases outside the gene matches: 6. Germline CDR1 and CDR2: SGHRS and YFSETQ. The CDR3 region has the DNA TGCGCCAGCAGCTTGGTCGCTAGCGGGAGTGCGACCCAGTACTTC. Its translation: CASSLVASGSATQYF.

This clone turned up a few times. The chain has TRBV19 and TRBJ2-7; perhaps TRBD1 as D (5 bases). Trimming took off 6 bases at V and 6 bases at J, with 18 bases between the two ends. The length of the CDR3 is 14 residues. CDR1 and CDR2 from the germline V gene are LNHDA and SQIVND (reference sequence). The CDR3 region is CASSLITTAPEQYF. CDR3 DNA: TGTGCCAGTAGCTTGATCACGACAGCCCCCGAGCAGTACTTC.

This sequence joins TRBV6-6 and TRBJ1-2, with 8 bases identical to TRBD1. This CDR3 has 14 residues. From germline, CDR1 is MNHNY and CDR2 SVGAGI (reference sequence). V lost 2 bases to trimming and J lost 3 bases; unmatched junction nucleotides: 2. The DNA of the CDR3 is TGTGCCAGCAGTTACGGGACAGGATACTATGGCTACACCTTC. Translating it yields CASSYGTGYYGYTF.

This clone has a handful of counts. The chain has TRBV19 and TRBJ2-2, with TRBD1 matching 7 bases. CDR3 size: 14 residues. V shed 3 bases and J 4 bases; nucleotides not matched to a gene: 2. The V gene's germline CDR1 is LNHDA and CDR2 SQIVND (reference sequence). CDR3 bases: TGTGCCAGTAGTATGGGACAGACCACCGGGGAGCTGTTTTTT. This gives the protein CASSMGQTTGELFF.

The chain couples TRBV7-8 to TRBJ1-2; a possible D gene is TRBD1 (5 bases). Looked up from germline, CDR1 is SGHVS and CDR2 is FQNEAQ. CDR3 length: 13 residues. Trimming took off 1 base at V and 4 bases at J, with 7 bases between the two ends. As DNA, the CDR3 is TGTGCCAGCAGCTTAGGACAGATCTATGGCTACACCTTC. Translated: CASSLGQIYGYTF.

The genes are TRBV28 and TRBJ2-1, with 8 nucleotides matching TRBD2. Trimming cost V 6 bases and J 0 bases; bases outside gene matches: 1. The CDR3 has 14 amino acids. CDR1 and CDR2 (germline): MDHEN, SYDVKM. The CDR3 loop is CASRSGSSYNEQFF. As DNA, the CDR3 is TGTGCCAGCAGGAGCGGGAGCTCCTACAATGAGCAGTTCTTC.

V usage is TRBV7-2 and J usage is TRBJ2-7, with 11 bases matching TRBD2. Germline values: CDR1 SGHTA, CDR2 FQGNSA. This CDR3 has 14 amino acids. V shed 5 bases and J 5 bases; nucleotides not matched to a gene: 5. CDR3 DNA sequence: TGTGCCAGCAGCCCTACTAGCGGGAGAAACGAGCAGTACTTC. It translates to CASSPTSGRNEQYF.

CDR3 sequence (DNA): TGCAGCGCAAACCCCAGGGAAAACACAGATACGCAGTATTTT. It yields the protein CSANPRENTDTQYF. The rearrangement joins TRBV29-1 to TRBJ2-3; possibly TRBD1 for D (5 bases). The V end lost 7 bases, the J end lost 2 bases, and 16 bases lay between the germline ends. CDR3 size: 14 residues. Per the germline V gene, CDR1 is SQVTM and CDR2 is ANQGSEA.

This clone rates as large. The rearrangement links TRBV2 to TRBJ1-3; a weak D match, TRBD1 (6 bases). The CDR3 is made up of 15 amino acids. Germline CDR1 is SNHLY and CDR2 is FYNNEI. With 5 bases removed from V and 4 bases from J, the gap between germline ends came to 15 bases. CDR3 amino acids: CASSRQGYRGNTIYF. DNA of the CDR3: TGTGCCAGCAGTCGCCAGGGGTACAGAGGAAACACCATATATTTT. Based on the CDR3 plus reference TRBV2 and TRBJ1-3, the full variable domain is EPEVTQTPSHQVTQMGQEVILRCVPISNHLYFYWYRQILGQKVEFLVSFYNNEISEKSEIFDDQFSVERPDGSNFTLKIRSTKLEDSAMYFCASSRQGYRGNTIYFGEGSWLTVV.

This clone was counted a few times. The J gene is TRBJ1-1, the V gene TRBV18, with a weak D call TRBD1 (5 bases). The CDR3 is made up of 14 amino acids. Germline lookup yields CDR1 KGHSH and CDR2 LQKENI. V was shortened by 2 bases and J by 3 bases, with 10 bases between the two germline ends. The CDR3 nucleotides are TGTGCCAGCTCACCAGTAGACAGATACACTGAAGCTTTCTTT. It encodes CASSPVDRYTEAFF.

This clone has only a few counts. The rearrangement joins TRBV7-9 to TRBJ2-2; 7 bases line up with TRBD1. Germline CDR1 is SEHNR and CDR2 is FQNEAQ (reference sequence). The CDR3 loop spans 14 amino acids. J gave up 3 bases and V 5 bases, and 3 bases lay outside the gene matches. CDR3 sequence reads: CASSHRGDTGELFF. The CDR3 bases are TGTGCCAGCAGCCACAGGGGTGACACCGGGGAGCTGTTTTTT.

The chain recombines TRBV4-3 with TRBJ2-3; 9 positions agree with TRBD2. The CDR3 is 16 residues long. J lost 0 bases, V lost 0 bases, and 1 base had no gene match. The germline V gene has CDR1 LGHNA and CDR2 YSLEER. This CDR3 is CASSQDLAGSTDTQYF. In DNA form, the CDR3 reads TGCGCCAGCAGCCAAGATCTAGCGGGGAGCACAGATACGCAGTATTTT.

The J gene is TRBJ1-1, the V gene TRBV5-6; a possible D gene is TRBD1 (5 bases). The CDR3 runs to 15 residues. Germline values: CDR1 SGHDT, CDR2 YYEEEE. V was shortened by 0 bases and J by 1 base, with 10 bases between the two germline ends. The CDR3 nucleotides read TGTGCCAGCAGCTTGGTTCCAGGGAAGAACACTGAAGCTTTCTTT. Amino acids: CASSLVPGKNTEAFF.

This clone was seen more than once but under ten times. The DNA of the CDR3 is TGTGCCAGCAGTTTCGCTAGCGGGAGTTATGAGCAGTACTTC. This codes for CASSFASGSYEQYF. This chain joins TRBV28 and TRBJ2-7, with 10 positions matching TRBD2. Germline V lookup: CDR1 MDHEN, CDR2 SYDVKM. The CDR3 extends over 14 amino acids. V shed 3 bases, J shed 7 bases, and the junction held 6 bases outside the gene matches.